The 8 T cell receptor beta chains below were found in one sample sequenced in a study of cytomegalovirus exposure and HLA in healthy donors. PCR primers comprised 60 Vbeta and 13 Jbeta primers. TCRdb keeps only in-frame clones here, not all; method: immunoSEQ multiplex PCR. The sample holds about 150,000 clones, about four fifths seen once. The sequenced sample consisted of PBMCs. These receptors all come from a man aged 25 to 40 in good health and CMV-seropositive.

The chain links TRBV29-1 to TRBJ2-1, with TRBD1 as a possible D gene (6 bases). The CDR3 is made up of 11 amino acids. From germline, CDR1 is SQVTM and CDR2 ANQGSEA. Trimming left V 7 bases short and J 10 bases short, with 14 bases between. This CDR3 is CSGYHREEQFF. For the CDR3, the DNA is TGCAGCGGTTACCACAGGGAGGAGCAGTTCTTC.

This clone was found once. V and J are TRBV5-1 and TRBJ2-1, with 9 bases fitting TRBD1. The junction had 8 bases not matched to a gene; V was cut back by 7 bases and J by 6 bases. Germline V gene data show CDR1 as SGHRS and CDR2 as YFSETQ. This CDR3 contains 14 residues. CDR3 DNA sequence: TGCGCCAGCGGCGGACAGGGACAGGGCAATGAGCAGTTCTTC. This codes for CASGGQGQGNEQFF.

This clone has a handful of counts. The rearrangement uses TRBV5-1 and TRBJ1-1; D gene unclear. The ends were cut back, 3 bases at V and 8 bases at J, with 8 bases in the middle. The germline gives CDR1 SGHRS, CDR2 YFSETQ. The CDR3 has 11 residues. Here the CDR3 reads CASSSYREAFF. The CDR3 DNA follows: TGCGCCAGCAGCTCGTACAGAGAAGCTTTCTTT.

The chain carries TRBV6-5 and TRBJ2-1; 9 bases line up with TRBD2. This CDR3 contains 16 residues. The V and J ends lost 1 base and 5 bases, in that order; junction bases with no gene match: 6. Germline V lookup: CDR1 MNHEY, CDR2 SVGAGI. The CDR3 here is CASSYFAGGFDNEQFF. The DNA for the CDR3 is TGTGCCAGCAGTTACTTTGCGGGAGGGTTTGACAATGAGCAGTTCTTC.

This clone was recorded only once. The genes are TRBV28 and TRBJ1-5, with D perhaps TRBD1 (5 bases). Germline V CDR1 and CDR2: MDHEN, SYDVKM. The V gene lost 5 bases and the J gene lost 9 bases, with 20 bases spanning the gap. CDR3 length: 15 residues. The CDR3 DNA sequence: TGTGCCAGCAGTGGGGGGACCCGGAAGTATCCGCCCCAGCATTTT. Encoded protein: CASSGGTRKYPPQHF.

The rearrangement links TRBV9 to TRBJ2-7, with 13 nucleotides matching TRBD2. Germline V lookup: CDR1 SGDLS, CDR2 YYNGEE. The V segment lost 3 bases and the J segment 5 bases; nucleotides outside the gene matches: 5. The CDR3 is 15 amino acids. In nucleotides, the CDR3 is TGTGCCAGCAGCGCCCGACTAGCGGGAGGCAACGAGCAGTACTTC. Translated, it gives CASSARLAGGNEQYF.

The V and J genes are TRBV28 and TRBJ2-3; maybe TRBD1 (5 bases). Looked up from germline, CDR1 is MDHEN and CDR2 is SYDVKM. V gave up 8 bases and J gave up 0 bases, with 12 bases separating them. The CDR3 is made up of 14 amino acids. CDR3 DNA: TGTGCCAGCTGCAGGGTCGCTAGCACAGATACGCAGTATTTT. It translates to CASCRVASTDTQYF.

The chain carries TRBV5-1 and TRBJ2-2, with TRBD2 matching over 14 bases. The CDR3 contains 17 residues. With V trimmed by 6 bases and J by 5 bases, 9 bases remained unmatched. CDR1 SGHRS and CDR2 YFSETQ come from the germline V gene. In DNA form, the CDR3 reads TGCGCCAGCACCGGAGGACTAGCGGGAGGAAGAACCGGGGAGCTGTTTTTT. Residues: CASTGGLAGGRTGELFF. The entire variable domain, with the rest obtained from reference TRBV5-1 and TRBJ2-2, is as follows: KAGVTQTPRYLIKTRGQQVTLSCSPISGHRSVSWYQQTPGQGLQFLFEYFSETQRNKGNFPGRFSGRQFSNSRSEMNVSTLELGDSALYLCASTGGLAGGRTGELFFGEGSRLTVL.